A single sample is the source of the 14 T cell receptor beta chains below, sequenced in a study of vaccination and CD4 T cells after COVID-19 (dated by TCRdb to between 2021 and 2023). These TCRs' antigens remain unknown. The meaning of the sample's treatment or condition label: approximately 9-day PBMC culture with coronavirus spike peptide pools or control peptides (ViraFEST assay). Receptors were amplified or captured by PCR. The sequencing machine was an Illumina iSeq 100. DNA from cultured CD4+ T cells underwent TCR sequencing with the Oncomine TCR Beta short-read assay at the Johns Hopkins FTIC core. TCRdb reworked the public reads: Q25 trimming with fastp, MiXCR clone assembly, productive beta chains retained. Each entry merges the rows of one CDR3 protein and shows their most common DNA and genes. The sample data list 11,000 to 15,000 distinct CDR3 sequences, and approximately 24% of these were observed just once. The ten most abundant clones make up about a sixth of the sample.

The material sequenced was CD4+ T cells from blood, cultured in vitro, taken after SARS-CoV-2 vaccination. These receptors originate from a human donor who had recovered from COVID-19.

V and J are TRBV28 and TRBJ2-4; D may be TRBD2 (6 bases). Germline loops: CDR1 MDHEN, CDR2 SYDVKM. CDR3 length: 18 residues. Trimming removed 8 bases at V and 2 bases at J, with 25 bases between. CDR3 DNA sequence: TGTGCCAGCTCGGGGAGCGGGCTGTCGGGAGTGACCAAAAACATTCAGTACTTC. It specifies CASSGSGLSGVTKNIQYF.

This clonotype was seen more than once but under ten times. The rearrangement links TRBV6-4 to TRBJ2-2, with D uncertain. The V end lost 3 bases, the J end lost 6 bases, and 5 bases lay between the germline ends. From germline, CDR1 is MRHNA and CDR2 SNTAGT. This CDR3 contains 12 residues. This chain's CDR3 is CASSDPPGELFF. For the CDR3, the DNA is TGTGCCAGCAGTGATCCCCCCGGGGAGCTGTTTTTT.

This rearrangement joins TRBV6-1 to TRBJ2-7; TRBD1 matches 7 bases. The CDR3 totals 16 residues. Germline V lookup: CDR1 MNHNS, CDR2 SASEGT. Unmatched junction bases numbered 23, after V lost 9 bases and J lost 9 bases. The CDR3 nucleotides are TGTGCCAGTCAGTCAGGGGGTCCCTCAGCCAGATATGGGCAGTACTTC. It specifies CASQSGGPSARYGQYF.

The chain combines TRBV20-1 with TRBJ2-5; D is ambiguous. The V end lost 5 bases, the J end lost 2 bases, and 15 bases lay between the germline ends. CDR3 size: 14 residues. Germline V lookup: CDR1 DFQATT, CDR2 SNEGSKA (reference sequence). The CDR3 nucleotides read TGCAGTGCTCAAGGACGGATTTTTCAAGAGACCCAGTACTTC. It yields the protein CSAQGRIFQETQYF.

In its sample, this clonotype was seen a few times. The chain has TRBV27 and TRBJ1-2; D gene unclear. Germline CDR1 MNHEY, CDR2 SMNVEV (reference sequence). The CDR3 is 11 amino acids. V shed 6 bases and J shed 7 bases, with 9 bases lying between them. The CDR3 sequence: CASRGRFGYTF. Here the CDR3 DNA reads TGTGCCAGCAGAGGGCGGTTTGGCTACACCTTC.

This chain links TRBV6-5 with TRBJ1-2; D might be TRBD1 (6 bases). CDR1 is MNHEY and CDR2 is SVGAGI in the germline V gene. V was cut by 0 bases and J by 6 bases, with 23 bases left in between. The CDR3 is 18 residues long. This CDR3 is CASSYSGVGAGTNHGYTF. Written as DNA, the CDR3 is TGTGCCAGCAGTTACTCCGGAGTTGGGGCCGGGACAAACCATGGCTACACCTTC.

The chain couples TRBV11-3 to TRBJ2-5; 9 bases line up with TRBD1. Germline V gene data show CDR1 as SGHNT and CDR2 as YENEEA. V was clipped by 1 base and J by 4 bases; unmatched bases: 4. The length of the CDR3 is 15 residues. This CDR3 reads CASSLGTGAGETQYF. The CDR3 bases are TGTGCCAGCAGCTTAGGGACAGGGGCGGGAGAGACCCAGTACTTC.

About this clonotype itself: One end of the junction fails to match germline, which may point to a read error. This chain uses TRBV28 with TRBJ2-7; D gene uncertain. The germline V gene has CDR1 MDHEN and CDR2 SYDVKM. The CDR3 is 11 residues long. The chain's CDR3 is CPSFAVGEQYF. The CDR3 DNA sequence: TGTCCCAGCTTCGCTGTTGGGGAGCAGTACTTC.

In its sample, this clonotype was seen a few times. The chain uses TRBV6-1 and TRBJ2-1; D unclear. CDR3 length: 14 amino acids. The germline V and J ends were trimmed by 7 bases and 5 bases, with 15 bases remaining between them. Germline CDR1 reads MNHNS; CDR2 reads SASEGT. CDR3 amino acids: CASIKLGSHNEQFF. The CDR3 coding sequence is TGTGCCAGCATTAAACTCGGCAGTCACAATGAGCAGTTCTTC.

V is TRBV30 and J is TRBJ2-7, with a possible D match to TRBD1 (6 bases). Germline CDR1 reads GTSNPN; CDR2 reads SVGIG (reference sequence). Deletions cut 0 bases from V and 10 bases from J, with 10 bases between. There are 11 residues in the CDR3. The CDR3 DNA follows: TGTGCCTGGAGTGTAGGGGGATCCCAGTACTTC. Its translation: CAWSVGGSQYF.

V gene TRBV2 combines with J gene TRBJ2-1, with D uncertain. The CDR3 has 15 amino acids. CDR1 SNHLY and CDR2 FYNNEI come from the germline V gene. Trimming cost V 8 bases and J 5 bases, with 19 bases left between them. As DNA, the CDR3 is TGTGCCAGCGCGGTCGAGCTGTCAACCAACAATGAGCAGTTCTTC. Translation: CASAVELSTNNEQFF. Filled out from reference TRBV2 and TRBJ2-1, the complete variable domain reads EPEVTQTPSHQVTQMGQEVILRCVPISNHLYFYWYRQILGQKVEFLVSFYNNEISEKSEIFDDQFSVERPDGSNFTLKIRSTKLEDSAMYFCASAVELSTNNEQFFGPGTRLTVL.

This clonotype was picked up a small number of times. The V gene is TRBV11-3, the J gene TRBJ2-7; perhaps D is TRBD1 or TRBD2 (6 bases each). Germline V lookup: CDR1 SGHNT, CDR2 YENEEA. Trimming shortened V by 4 bases and J by 7 bases, and 11 bases separated the two germline ends. CDR3 size: 12 residues. The CDR3 nucleotides read TGTGCCAGCAGCTCGGGGGCGGGAGAGCAGTACTTC. It specifies CASSSGAGEQYF.

V gene TRBV5-6 combines with J gene TRBJ2-7; 8 bases are shared with TRBD1. This CDR3 has 15 amino acids. Germline CDR1 reads SGHDT; CDR2 reads YYEEEE. Trimming cost V 4 bases and J 3 bases; bases outside gene matches: 9. In DNA form, the CDR3 reads TGTGCCAGCAGCGCCCCTGACAGGGGCCTCTACGAGCAGTACTTC. This sequence encodes CASSAPDRGLYEQYF.

This clonotype was observed a few times. V gene TRBV7-2 combines with J gene TRBJ1-1; the D gene is possibly TRBD1 (5 bases). Per the germline V gene, CDR1 is SGHTA and CDR2 is FQGNSA. The CDR3 is 12 residues long. V was cut by 4 bases and J by 7 bases, with 10 bases left in between. DNA for the CDR3: TGTGCCAGCAGCTCACCCCAGGGTGAAGCTTTCTTT. Translation: CASSSPQGEAFF.